The TCR beta chain under discussion was sequenced for a study of T cell responses to AZD1222 COVID-19 vaccine listed by TCRdb under 2021. Study-level background: TCR sequencing was performed for about 250 trial participants, of whom about 200 were given two doses of AZD1222 and approximately 25 were given two doses of MenACWY control vaccine. Trial participants were enrolled into age subgroups of 18-55, 56-69 and 70-plus years, which contained approximately 150, 30 and 60 TCR-sequenced participants, respectively.

The sample's time point label, decoded: about 28 days (+/-7) after the second vaccine dose. AZD1222 recipients with second doses at about 4 weeks or about 12 weeks were pooled, because spike-specific TCR depth and breadth did not differ between schedules. Samples from vaccinated people were obtained from the UK trials COV001 and COV002, which included a single-blind randomized controlled phase 2/3 trial of AZD1222 (ChAdOx1 nCoV-19) in healthy adults. Trial participant PBMC samples were collected at day 0 and day 28 after the second dose for TCRbeta chain sequencing. The CDR3 regions of human TCRbeta chains were analyzed by immunosequencing. The original methods were these. TCRs in the repertoires were compared against a reference library of SARS-CoV-2-specific TCRs that had been generated with the MIRA antigen-specificity platform. Breadth meant the fraction of unique TCRs that were SARS-CoV-2-associated, whereas depth meant the fraction of total T cells that were SARS-CoV-2-associated. Using the MIRA data, every spike-specific TCR was mapped to the spike region that the TCR reacted to and assigned to either a CD4 or a CD8 class. Log10-transformed breadth and depth values were compared by one-way ANOVA with Sidak's multiple comparisons tests. TCRdb re-hosts the immuneACCESS table, in-frame sequences only. Its copies lack some clones; in the studies checked, an unresolved V gene accounts for under half of them, and the cause for the rest is not known. The V and J calls and clone size are taken from that table; D and trimming were inferred from the DNA. The sample contains about 140,000 clones, about 90% of them found a single time. Together, the top ten hold approximately 5.9% of the sample.

Unmatched junction bases come to 10, with V trimmed by 5 bases and J by 4 bases. Per the germline V gene (reference sequence), SEHNR is the CDR1 and FQNEAQ is the CDR2. The CDR3 sequence holds 16 residues, the cysteine and phenylalanine included. Of all the DNA, just the CDR3 is kept, 48 bases in frame from base 1. Overall results and qualifications from the work: The 56-69-year group was small, and its depth increase did not reach significance, likely because of low power. Conclusions about previously exposed vaccinees are limited because only six or seven AZD1222 recipients were SARS-CoV-2 seropositive at baseline. After two AZD1222 doses, both the breadth and the depth of spike-specific TCRs were significantly higher than at day 0 and than in MenACWY recipients. Epitopes outside the regions mutated in the B.1.351 and B.1.1.7 variants were reportedly recognized by nearly half of the unique spike-specific TCRs. No day 14 peak-response samples were available, so repertoires were characterized only after the peak T cell response. CD4 TCRs associated with the vaccine covered the entire spike protein, and the dominant responses were in regions 160-218 and 743-854. Participants were mostly white British and included more females than males, and it was suggested by the authors that clonal diversity may have been underestimated.

As to this clone: What this receptor recognizes is not known. No qualities accompany the bases; no much larger clone lies one base away.

The receptor chain draws on TRBV7-9 and TRBJ2-1; a stretch of 8 junction bases matches TRBD2. The sample consisted of peripheral blood, taken 28 days after the second AZD1222 dose. The source is an adult who received the AZD1222 COVID-19 vaccine. The CDR3 here reads CASSTTGGGTYNEQFF. Here is the DNA: TGTGCCAGCAGCACCACCGGGGGGGGCACGTACAATGAGCAGTTCTTC.